The entry below describes one T cell receptor beta chain. Authors' methods: Nucleated cell counts were estimated from reference gene primer amplification. Some clones are missing from TCRdb's copy, which holds only in-frame ones; the method was immunoSEQ multiplex PCR. D and trimming come from the DNA, and the V and J calls and clone size come from that table. The data show 350,000 to 400,000 clones, with 70% to 90% seen just once and less than 3.5% held by the top ten. This sample stems from a study of blood T cell repertoires in COVID-19. The germline V gene encodes CDR1 SNHLY and CDR2 FYNNEI. Trimming took 6 bases from V and 6 from J; bases not matched to a gene: 3. The CDR3 is 14 residues long.

Sequenced sample: peripheral blood. The TCR comes from a young woman with COVID-19, enrolled during active disease. V usage is TRBV2 and J usage is TRBJ2-2; TRBD2 aligns across 11 bases. The CDR3 loop is CASSEGLAAGELFF. As DNA, the CDR3 is TGTGCCAGCAGCGAGGGACTAGCGGCCGGGGAGCTGTTTTTT.